This TCR beta chain was identified during a study of OX40 agonist ivuxolimab in advanced cancers. The assay was immunoSEQ multiplex PCR, and TCRdb's table has in-frame clones only and misses some. The table shows about 81,000 clones, with roughly 91% occurring only once. With V trimmed by 8 bases and J by 3 bases, 9 bases remained unmatched. This CDR3 has 15 residues. The germline V gene encodes CDR1 MDHEN and CDR2 SYDVKM. This receptor was taken from an adult with an advanced solid tumor such as melanoma, head and neck, liver or kidney cancer. Sequencing used CD4+ or CD8+ T cells sorted from blood, obtained in a trial of the OX40 agonist ivuxolimab. The V and J genes are TRBV28 and TRBJ1-5; the match to TRBD1 covers 8 bases. The CDR3 sequence is CASLGQGLTNQPQHF. The CDR3 DNA reads TGTGCCAGCCTAGGACAGGGACTTACCAATCAGCCCCAGCATTTT.